This T cell receptor beta chain was profiled in a study of OX40 agonist ivuxolimab in advanced cancers. About the research overall: Antecedent anti-PD-1, anti-PD-L1 or anti-CTLA-4 therapy was permissible, with around 40% having received some.

Study-level points and caveats: The study found that CD8+ T cells averaged more expanded clones than CD4+. The antigens recognized by the expanded peripheral T cells, that is their antigen specificity, were not determined.

Baseline was the first blood sampling point, followed by cycle 4 day 1 and cycle 7 day 1. The protocol was immunoSEQ multiplex PCR, while the TCRdb copy is restricted to in-frame clones and leaves out a portion. The sample holds about 130,000 clones, about 92% seen once. This clone has only one observation. The antigen is not known. This TCR came from an adult with an advanced solid tumor such as melanoma, head and neck, liver or kidney cancer. The sample here was CD4+ or CD8+ T cells sorted from blood, taken in a trial of the OX40 agonist ivuxolimab.

CDR3 loop: CSARWPEQYF. CDR3 nucleotide sequence: TGCAGTGCTAGGTGGCCTGAGCAGTACTTC. The chain employs TRBV20-1 and TRBJ2-7; no clear D gene. This CDR3 is built from 10 residues. V lost 3 bases to trimming and J lost 7 bases, with 7 bases between them. Germline CDR1 DFQATT, CDR2 SNEGSKA (reference sequence).